The clone carrying this T cell receptor beta chain was found a few times. What it recognizes is unknown. This record comes from a study of cytomegalovirus exposure and HLA in healthy donors. About the research overall: A previous analysis identified around 120 million unique TCR beta sequences derived from roughly 190 million T cells. Whole-study findings and limits: Solely CMV serostatus was available to characterize immune exposure. Later work associated roughly 17,000 TCR beta sequences with HLA alleles at 0.05 false discovery rate.

V shed 6 bases and J shed 0 bases, with 12 bases lying between them. Per the germline V gene, CDR1 is MNHEY and CDR2 is SVGAGI. CDR3 size: 15 residues. Researchers ran the PCR with 60 Vbeta and 13 Jbeta primers. Repertoires were generated with immunoSEQ multiplex PCR, while TCRdb's copy carries only in-frame clones and drops some. The sample lists 150,000 to 190,000 clones, around 80% occurring once. This clonotype was sampled from a man aged 18-30 years in good health and CMV-seronegative. Sequenced material: PBMCs. The chain has TRBV6-5 and TRBJ1-5, with D maybe TRBD1 (6 bases). DNA of the CDR3: TGTGCCAGCAGGTGGGGGCAAGATAGCAATCAGCCCCAGCATTTT. Its translation: CASRWGQDSNQPQHF.